Below, one TCR delta chain is given with its context. No antigen is known for it. With a far larger clone one base away, a read error is the likely cause. The sample holds other DNA sequences that translate to the same CDR3. Both library methods used multiplex PCR with primers targeting conserved V and J regions of the TCR genes. Purified and pooled amplicons were sequenced on an Illumina MiSeq platform. The study's own analysis went as follows. V(D)J alignment, clonotype assembly and translation were done with MiXCR, while functionality assessment and CDR3 repertoire analyses were done with VDJtools. The IMGT definition of CDR3 was applied, and only productive sequences using functional genes were analyzed, with ORF genes and pseudogenes left out. A custom Python script was used to look across all patients and controls for identical amino acid CDR3s belonging to major clonotypes, meaning those with a frequency of >=5%. A one-sided non-parametric Wilcoxon test was used to compare clonotype frequencies between patients and controls. TCRdb reran clone calling on the public reads with CATT; rows sharing one DNA sequence were then combined. The V and J calls and clone size are TCRdb's, not the authors'. The sample contains over a thousand delta-chain clones, over 2% of them found a single time. Together, the top ten hold about 91% of the sample.

The entry originates in a study of gamma delta lymphoproliferative disorders and STAT genes (dated by TCRdb to 2016 to 2018). Regarding the research as a whole: The LymphoTrack Dx TCRG Assay was used to prepare gamma-chain libraries from at least 50 ng of genomic DNA. Because no corresponding Invivoscribe delta assay was available, delta-chain libraries were prepared according to the standard operating procedure of the EuroClonality-NGS working group. The study profiled TCR gamma and delta CDR3 repertoires by deep sequencing in Tgammadelta lymphoproliferative disease patients and healthy controls, within a larger immunophenotypic and STAT-mutation study. A couple of gamma-chain samples and all delta-chain samples were sequenced twice to confirm results.

CDR1 TSWWSYY and CDR2 QGS were looked up in the germline V gene. The CDR3, cysteine through phenylalanine, is 20 amino acids long. Just the 60-base CDR3 DNA is kept, in frame starting at base 1. V sheds 2 bases and J sheds 0 bases, leaving 25 bases between their ends. For TCR sequencing, genomic DNA was taken from peripheral blood mononuclear cells isolated from both patients and controls. As controls, approximately 23 healthy adult blood donors (median age around 63 years; some 12 males and approximately 11 females) were included and were matched to patients for age and sex. Overall results and qualifications from the work: The authors noted that NGS specificity may be reduced at low frequencies, so the public or private nature of leukemic clones needs confirmation. Almost every major gamma and delta clonotype in patients was public, meaning shared with at least one healthy donor, and only two gamma clonotypes were private to disease. When whole repertoires were clustered, gamma repertoires from patients grouped apart from those of healthy controls, but delta repertoires did not separate between the groups. Control T cells likely spanned varied maturation stages, while leukemic cells were skewed toward terminal effectors, potentially limiting patient-control comparisons.

The sequence came from a human donor in good health. The chain is assembled from TRDV1 and TRDJ1; a tentative D match to TRDD3 spans 6 bases. Material for sequencing was blood. The nucleotide sequence reads as follows: TGTGCTCTTGGGGAAAGGCTTGGGGGGCCCTCGGGGCCTTACACCGATAAACTCATCTTT. Its translation is CALGERLGGPSGPYTDKLIF.